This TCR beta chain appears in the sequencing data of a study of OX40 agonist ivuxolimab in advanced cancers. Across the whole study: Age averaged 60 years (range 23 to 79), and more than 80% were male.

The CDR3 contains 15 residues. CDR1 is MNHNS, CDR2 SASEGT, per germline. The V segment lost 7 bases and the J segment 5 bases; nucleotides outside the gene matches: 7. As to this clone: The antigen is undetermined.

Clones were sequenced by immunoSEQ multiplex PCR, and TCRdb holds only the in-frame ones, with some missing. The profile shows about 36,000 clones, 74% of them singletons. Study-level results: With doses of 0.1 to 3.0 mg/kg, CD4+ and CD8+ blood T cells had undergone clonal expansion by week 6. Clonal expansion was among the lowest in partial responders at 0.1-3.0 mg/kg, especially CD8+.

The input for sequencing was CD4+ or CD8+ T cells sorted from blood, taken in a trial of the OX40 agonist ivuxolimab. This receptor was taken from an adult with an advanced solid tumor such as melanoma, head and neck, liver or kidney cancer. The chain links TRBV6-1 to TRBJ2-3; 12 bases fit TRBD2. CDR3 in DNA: TGTGCCAGCATTCTAGCGGGGGGGCGGGAAGATACGCAGTATTTT. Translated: CASILAGGREDTQYF.